This is a list of T cell receptor beta chains from one sample in a study of shared clonotypes between healthy human individuals. Sequenced by immunoSEQ multiplex PCR; TCRdb stores in-frame clones only, minus some. The table shows about 2.1 million clones, with 93% occurring only once. Sequenced: naive CD8+ T cells from PBMCs. The receptors originated from a man between 18 and 35 years old in good health. Some clones in this sample may be carry-over from other donors' samples. The CDR3 runs from the conserved cysteine through the conserved F or W. Fields, in order: CDR3 protein, CDR3 DNA, J gene, V gene, D gene, clone size. A D gene is named only where the DNA matches it firmly. The size field is filled for only some rows; it gives once, few, many or a size class.

CDR3: CASSIDSLGEAFF
DNA: TGTGCCAGTAGTATCGACAGTTTGGGTGAAGCTTTCTTT
J: TRBJ1-1
V: TRBV19
D: .
size: few

CDR3: CASYPEGGPSYEQYF
DNA: TGCGCCAGCTATCCAGAGGGGGGTCCCTCCTACGAGCAGTACTTC
J: TRBJ2-7
V: TRBV4-1
D: .
size: .

CDR3: CASSVGPWGYEQYF
DNA: TGCGCCAGCAGTGTGGGCCCCTGGGGCTACGAGCAGTACTTC
J: TRBJ2-7
V: TRBV10-1
D: .
size: once

CDR3: CASSPQFRDYGYTF
DNA: TGTGCCAGCAGTCCCCAATTCAGGGACTATGGCTACACCTTC
J: TRBJ1-2
V: TRBV28
D: .
size: .

CDR3: CARRATPWGETQYF
DNA: TGTGCCAGAAGGGCAACCCCATGGGGGGAGACCCAGTACTTC
J: TRBJ2-5
V: TRBV6-1
D: .
size: .

CDR3: CASSFRGGRFMGNTEAFF
DNA: TGTGCCAGCAGCTTCAGGGGCGGGCGATTCATGGGGAACACTGAAGCTTTCTTT
J: TRBJ1-1
V: TRBV5-6
D: .
size: .

CDR3: CASSIRLAPYEQYF
DNA: TGTGCCAGTAGTATTCGACTAGCACCCTACGAGCAGTACTTC
J: TRBJ2-7
V: TRBV19
D: TRBD2
size: .

CDR3: CASSSGHYNEQFF
DNA: TGTGCCAGCAGCTCAGGACACTACAATGAGCAGTTCTTC
J: TRBJ2-1
V: TRBV13
D: .
size: .

CDR3: CASSQFAGDYGYTF
DNA: TGCGCCAGCAGCCAATTCGCCGGGGACTATGGCTACACCTTC
J: TRBJ1-2
V: TRBV4-1
D: .
size: .

CDR3: CASSLGGPNYGYTF
DNA: TGTGCCAGCAGTTTAGGGGGGCCTAACTATGGCTACACCTTC
J: TRBJ1-2
V: TRBV27
D: .
size: .

CDR3: CASSEPGYLNTEAFF
DNA: TGCGCCAGCAGTGAGCCGGGTTACTTGAACACTGAAGCTTTCTTT
J: TRBJ1-1
V: TRBV10-2
D: .
size: .

CDR3: CASRRDSLYNNEQFF
DNA: TGTGCCAGTAGGAGGGACAGCCTCTACAACAATGAGCAGTTCTTC
J: TRBJ2-1
V: TRBV19
D: TRBD1
size: .

CDR3: CASSPGIGGGYGYTF
DNA: TGTGCCAGCAGTCCCGGTATTGGGGGTGGTTATGGCTACACCTTC
J: TRBJ1-2
V: TRBV28
D: .
size: .

CDR3: CASSIRDRGSYEQYF
DNA: TGTGCCAGCAGTATCCGGGACAGGGGGAGTTACGAGCAGTACTTC
J: TRBJ2-7
V: TRBV6-5
D: TRBD1
size: once

CDR3: CASSYVETPPAFF
DNA: TGTGCCAGCAGTTACGTGGAAACCCCGCCAGCTTTCTTT
J: TRBJ1-1
V: TRBV6-5
D: .
size: .

CDR3: CASSLGTGAYNEQFF
DNA: TGTGCCAGCAGTTTAGGGACAGGGGCCTACAATGAGCAGTTCTTC
J: TRBJ2-1
V: TRBV27
D: TRBD1
size: .

CDR3: CASSPRTSGTGEQYF
DNA: TGTGCCAGCAGCCCGCGGACTAGCGGGACGGGCGAGCAGTACTTC
J: TRBJ2-7
V: TRBV5-4
D: TRBD2
size: once

CDR3: CASSQDQGTGETQYF
DNA: TGCGCCAGCAGCCAAGATCAAGGCACGGGAGAGACCCAGTACTTC
J: TRBJ2-5
V: TRBV4-3
D: .
size: .

CDR3: CASSLADSGSYEQYF
DNA: TGTGCCAGCAGCTTAGCAGATAGCGGGAGCTACGAGCAGTACTTC
J: TRBJ2-7
V: TRBV7-9
D: TRBD2
size: .

CDR3: CIARGGAGDNEQFF
DNA: TGCATCGCGCGGGGGGGAGCAGGAGACAATGAGCAGTTCTTC
J: TRBJ2-1
V: TRBV29-1
D: TRBD2
size: .

CDR3: CASSLIRSWGNYEQYF
DNA: TGTGCCAGCAGCTTGATTCGTTCGTGGGGGAACTACGAGCAGTACTTC
J: TRBJ2-7
V: TRBV5-6
D: .
size: .

CDR3: CASSPGTSGVSTDTQYF
DNA: TGTGCCAGCAGCCCAGGGACTAGCGGGGTAAGCACAGATACGCAGTATTTT
J: TRBJ2-3
V: TRBV5-4
D: TRBD2
size: .